Below are 2 T cell receptor beta chains sequenced from a single sample in a study of CD8+CD57+ T cells in acquired aplastic anemia. For sequencing, patients were chosen who had shown expansion of CD8+CD57+ cells by flow cytometry. For CDR3 and TCR beta VDJ profiling, genomic DNA was the template used. TCRdb processed the reads anew with MiXCR; each CDR3 protein has one entry. The table has 160,000 or so distinct CDR3 sequences, 40% to 55% seen once; the top ten hold roughly 3.1%. The sequencing sample was made of sorted CD4+, CD8+, or CD8+CD57+ T cells (not recorded which) from PBMCs. The receptors here all came from a human donor with aplastic anemia.

This clonotype has only a few counts. J is TRBJ2-1 and V is TRBV20-1, with TRBD2 identical over 12 bases. The junction had 4 bases not matched to a gene; V was cut back by 1 base and J by 3 bases. Germline-derived CDR1 and CDR2 are DFQATT and SNEGSKA (reference sequence). The CDR3 totals 16 residues. DNA of the CDR3: TGCAGTGCTAGAGTGAGACTAGCGGGGGTCTACAATGAGCAGTTCTTC. Its translation is CSARVRLAGVYNEQFF.

This clonotype was seen a handful of times. The chain links TRBV27 to TRBJ2-2; D not certain. Trimming shortened V by 4 bases and J by 6 bases, and 0 bases separated the two germline ends. CDR1 MNHEY and CDR2 SMNVEV come from the germline V gene (reference sequence). CDR3 length: 10 residues. The CDR3 DNA reads TGTGCCAGCAGTTCCGGGGAGCTGTTTTTT. Protein sequence: CASSSGELFF.